A single sample gave rise to the 9 T cell receptor beta chains below, sequenced in a study of cytomegalovirus exposure and HLA in healthy donors. Profiling relied on immunoSEQ multiplex PCR, and the TCRdb table lists in-frame clones only, not all of them. The profile shows some 69,000 clones, approximately 97% of them singletons. The sample was PBMCs. Receptors originate from a man aged 18 to 29 in good health and CMV-seronegative.

This chain links TRBV28 with TRBJ1-1, with D perhaps TRBD1 (6 bases). Germline CDR1 MDHEN, CDR2 SYDVKM. Trimming took off 7 bases at V and 1 base at J, with 13 bases between the two ends. This CDR3 region has 14 residues. The CDR3 loop is CASIGQGRNTEAFF. DNA for the CDR3: TGTGCCAGCATAGGTCAGGGGAGGAACACTGAAGCTTTCTTT.

J is TRBJ1-5 and V is TRBV28; 10 bases align to TRBD1. Looked up from germline, CDR1 is MDHEN and CDR2 is SYDVKM. V lost 4 bases to trimming and J lost 0 bases; unmatched junction nucleotides: 6. The CDR3 spans 17 residues. The CDR3 coding sequence is TGTGCCAGCAGTTCGCCGGGACAGGGGTCTAGCAATCAGCCCCAGCATTTT. It specifies CASSSPGQGSSNQPQHF.

V gene TRBV11-3 combines with J gene TRBJ2-7; TRBD2 matches 8 bases. The CDR3 totals 14 residues. Germline lookup yields CDR1 SGHNT and CDR2 YENEEA. Trimming cost V 4 bases and J 1 base; bases outside gene matches: 3. The CDR3 protein is CASSYTSGSYEQYF. In DNA form, the CDR3 reads TGTGCCAGCAGCTACACTAGCGGTTCCTACGAGCAGTACTTC.

This sequence joins TRBV28 and TRBJ1-5; D possibly corresponds to TRBD1 (5 bases). Germline V gives CDR1 MDHEN, CDR2 SYDVKM. The CDR3 loop spans 14 amino acids. The V and J ends lost 3 bases and 7 bases respectively, with 13 bases between them. CDR3 nucleotides: TGTGCCAGCAGTTTTAGGGCAGGGAACCAGCCCCAGCATTTT. It translates to CASSFRAGNQPQHF.

V usage is TRBV19 and J usage is TRBJ2-7, with TRBD1 matching 7 bases. The ends lost 9 bases at V and 3 bases at J; junction bases unmatched: 11. The germline V gene has CDR1 LNHDA and CDR2 SQIVND (reference sequence). The CDR3 runs to 14 residues. CDR3 nucleotides: TGTGCCAGCTCACCGGGACAGTCCGACTACGAGCAGTACTTC. This encodes CASSPGQSDYEQYF. Full variable domain (remainder filled in from reference TRBV19 and TRBJ2-7): DGGITQSPKYLFRKEGQNVTLSCEQNLNHDAMYWYRQDPGQGLRLIYYSQIVNDFQKGDIAEGYSVSREKKESFPLTVTSAQKNPTAFYLCASSPGQSDYEQYFGPGTRLTVT.

The chain has TRBV28 and TRBJ2-1; no reliable D call. Germline V CDR1 and CDR2: MDHEN, SYDVKM. This CDR3 region has 13 residues. Trimming shortened V by 6 bases and J by 6 bases, and 12 bases separated the two germline ends. In DNA form, the CDR3 reads TGTGCCAGCAGAGACTTCTCTATCAATGAGCAGTTCTTC. It specifies CASRDFSINEQFF.

The gene calls are TRBV9 and TRBJ2-7; D not certain. This CDR3 comprises 14 residues. Trimming left V 4 bases short and J 0 bases short, with 11 bases between. CDR1 is SGDLS and CDR2 is YYNGEE in the germline V gene. The CDR3 region is CASSPAVDSYEQYF. DNA of the CDR3: TGTGCCAGCAGCCCCGCGGTTGACTCCTACGAGCAGTACTTC.

The rearrangement uses TRBV27 and TRBJ1-1, with D tentatively TRBD1 (5 bases). V was trimmed by 2 bases and J by 4 bases, leaving 8 bases between them. CDR1 and CDR2 (germline): MNHEY, SMNVEV (reference sequence). This CDR3 spans 13 amino acids. The CDR3 DNA follows: TGTGCCAGCAGTTTAGGGGCCGGCACTGAAGCTTTCTTT. As protein: CASSLGAGTEAFF.

The table lists this clone with a few counts. This chain links TRBV19 with TRBJ1-5, with D perhaps TRBD1 (6 bases). Germline CDR1 reads LNHDA; CDR2 reads SQIVND (reference sequence). The germline V and J ends were trimmed by 3 bases and 4 bases, with 13 bases remaining between them. There are 15 residues in the CDR3. The CDR3, as DNA: TGTGCCAGTAGTATGTCAGGGGTTGGGAATCAGCCCCAGCATTTT. It encodes CASSMSGVGNQPQHF. The full variable domain, rest sourced from reference TRBV19 and TRBJ1-5, is DGGITQSPKYLFRKEGQNVTLSCEQNLNHDAMYWYRQDPGQGLRLIYYSQIVNDFQKGDIAEGYSVSREKKESFPLTVTSAQKNPTAFYLCASSMSGVGNQPQHFGDGTRLSIL.